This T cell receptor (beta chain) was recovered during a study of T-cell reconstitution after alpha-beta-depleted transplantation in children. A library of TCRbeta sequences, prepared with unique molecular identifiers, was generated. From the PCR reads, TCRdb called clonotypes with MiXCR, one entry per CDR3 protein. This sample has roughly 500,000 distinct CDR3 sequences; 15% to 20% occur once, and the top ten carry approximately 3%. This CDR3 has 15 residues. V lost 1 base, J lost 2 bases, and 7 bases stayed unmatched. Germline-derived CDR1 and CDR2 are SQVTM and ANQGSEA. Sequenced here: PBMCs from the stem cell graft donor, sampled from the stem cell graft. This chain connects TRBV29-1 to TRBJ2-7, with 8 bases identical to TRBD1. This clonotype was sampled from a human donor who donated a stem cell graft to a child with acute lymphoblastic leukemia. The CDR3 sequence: CSVEGGQGLAYEQYF. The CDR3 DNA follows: TGCAGCGTTGAAGGAGGACAGGGCCTCGCCTACGAGCAGTACTTC.